What follows are 3 T cell receptor beta chains derived from one specimen sequenced in a study of cytomegalovirus exposure and HLA in healthy donors. This PCR relied on a set of 60 Vbeta primers and 13 Jbeta primers. The table came from immunoSEQ multiplex PCR; TCRdb's copy has only in-frame clones and leaves some out. The sample yields about 110,000 clones, about 80% seen once. Sample: PBMCs. Receptors originate from a woman aged 45 to 65 in good health and CMV-seropositive.

This clone was found once. This chain uses TRBV10-3 with TRBJ2-5; D unresolved. Trimming left V 6 bases short and J 5 bases short, with 13 bases between. The CDR3 contains 13 residues. CDR1 ENHRY and CDR2 SYGVKD come from the germline V gene. This chain's CDR3 is CAISQRERETQYF. CDR3 bases: TGTGCCATCAGCCAGCGAGAGAGGGAGACCCAGTACTTC.

This clone was picked up a small number of times. The J gene is TRBJ2-3, the V gene TRBV7-9; 10 bases align to TRBD2. V lost 4 bases to trimming and J lost 4 bases; unmatched junction nucleotides: 2. Germline V gene lookup returns CDR1 SEHNR and CDR2 FQNEAQ (reference sequence). This CDR3 has 14 residues. The CDR3 coding sequence is TGTGCCAGCAGCTCTAGCGGGAGCCCAGATACGCAGTATTTT. It is translated as CASSSSGSPDTQYF.

V and J are TRBV5-6 and TRBJ2-3; D perhaps matches TRBD1 (5 bases). The V gene lost 4 bases and the J gene lost 0 bases, with 12 bases spanning the gap. The CDR3 has 15 amino acids. Germline V gives CDR1 SGHDT, CDR2 YYEEEE. The CDR3 coding sequence is TGTGCCAGCAGCCCCAGGGCAGTTAGCACAGATACGCAGTATTTT. Its translation is CASSPRAVSTDTQYF. The full variable domain, rest sourced from reference TRBV5-6 and TRBJ2-3, is DAGVTQSPTHLIKTRGQQVTLRCSPKSGHDTVSWYQQALGQGPQFIFQYYEEEERQRGNFPDRFSGHQFPNYSSELNVNALLLGDSALYLCASSPRAVSTDTQYFGPGTRLTVL.